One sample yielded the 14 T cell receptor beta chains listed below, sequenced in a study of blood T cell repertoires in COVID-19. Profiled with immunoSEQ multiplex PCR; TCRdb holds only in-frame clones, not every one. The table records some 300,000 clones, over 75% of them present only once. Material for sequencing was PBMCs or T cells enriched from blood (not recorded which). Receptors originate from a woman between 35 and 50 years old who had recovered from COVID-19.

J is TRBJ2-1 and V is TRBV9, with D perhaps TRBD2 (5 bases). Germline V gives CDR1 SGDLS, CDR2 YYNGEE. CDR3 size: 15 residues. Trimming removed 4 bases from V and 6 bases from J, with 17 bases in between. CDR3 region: CASSLPGSVINEQFF. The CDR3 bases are TGTGCCAGCAGCCTACCGGGATCCGTCATCAATGAGCAGTTCTTC.

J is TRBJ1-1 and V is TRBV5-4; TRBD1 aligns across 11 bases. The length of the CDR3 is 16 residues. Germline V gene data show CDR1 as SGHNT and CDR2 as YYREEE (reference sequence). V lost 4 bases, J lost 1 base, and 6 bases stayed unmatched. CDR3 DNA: TGTGCCAGCAGCCCTGGGACAGGGGGACCGAACACTGAAGCTTTCTTT. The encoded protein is CASSPGTGGPNTEAFF.

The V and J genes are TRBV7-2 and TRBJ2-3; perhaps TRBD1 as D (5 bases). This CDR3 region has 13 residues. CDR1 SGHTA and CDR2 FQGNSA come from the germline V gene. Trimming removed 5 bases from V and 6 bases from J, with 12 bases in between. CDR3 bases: TGTGCCAGCAGCATCGACGGACACGATACGCAGTATTTT. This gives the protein CASSIDGHDTQYF.

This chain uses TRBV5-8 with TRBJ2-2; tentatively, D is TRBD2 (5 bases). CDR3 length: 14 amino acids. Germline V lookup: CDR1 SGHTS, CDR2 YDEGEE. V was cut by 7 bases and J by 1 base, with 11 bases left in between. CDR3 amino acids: CASPAGENTGELFF. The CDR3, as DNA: TGTGCCAGCCCCGCCGGGGAGAACACCGGGGAGCTGTTTTTT.

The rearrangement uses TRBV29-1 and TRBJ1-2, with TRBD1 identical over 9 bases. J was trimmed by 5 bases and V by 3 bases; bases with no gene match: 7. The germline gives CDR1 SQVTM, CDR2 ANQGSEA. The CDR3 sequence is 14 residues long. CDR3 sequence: CSVERTGVGYGYTF. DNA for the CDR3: TGCAGCGTTGAGAGGACAGGGGTCGGGTATGGCTACACCTTC.

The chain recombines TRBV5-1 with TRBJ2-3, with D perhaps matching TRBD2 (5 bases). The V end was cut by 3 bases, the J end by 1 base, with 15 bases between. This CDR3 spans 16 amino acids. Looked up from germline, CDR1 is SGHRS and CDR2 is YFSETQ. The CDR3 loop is CASSWTGSGGTDTQYF. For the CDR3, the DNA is TGCGCCAGCAGCTGGACGGGATCTGGGGGCACAGATACGCAGTATTTT.

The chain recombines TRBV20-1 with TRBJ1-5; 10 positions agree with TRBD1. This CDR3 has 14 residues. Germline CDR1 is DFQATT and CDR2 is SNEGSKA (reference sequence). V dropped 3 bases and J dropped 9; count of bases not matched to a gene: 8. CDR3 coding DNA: TGCAGTGCTAGTCAGGGACAGGGGATTGGGCCCCAGCATTTT. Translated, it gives CSASQGQGIGPQHF.

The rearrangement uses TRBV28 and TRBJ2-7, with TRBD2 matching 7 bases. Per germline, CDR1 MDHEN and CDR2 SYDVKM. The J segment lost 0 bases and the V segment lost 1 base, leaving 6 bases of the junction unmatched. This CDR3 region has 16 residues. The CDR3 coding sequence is TGTGCCAGCAGTTTATTTAAAGCGGGACTCTCCTACGAGCAGTACTTC. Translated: CASSLFKAGLSYEQYF.

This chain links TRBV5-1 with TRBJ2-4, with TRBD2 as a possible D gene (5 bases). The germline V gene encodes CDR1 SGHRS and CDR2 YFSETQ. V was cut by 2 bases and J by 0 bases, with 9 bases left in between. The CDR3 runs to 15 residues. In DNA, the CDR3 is TGCGCCAGCAGCTTCGGGATGGGAGCCAAAAACATTCAGTACTTC. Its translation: CASSFGMGAKNIQYF.

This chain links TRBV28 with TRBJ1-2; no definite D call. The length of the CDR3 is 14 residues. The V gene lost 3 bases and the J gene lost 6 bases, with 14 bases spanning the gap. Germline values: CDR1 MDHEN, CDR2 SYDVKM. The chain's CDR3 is CASSLSSGRNGYTF. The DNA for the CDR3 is TGTGCCAGCAGTTTGTCGTCCGGGAGGAATGGCTACACCTTC.

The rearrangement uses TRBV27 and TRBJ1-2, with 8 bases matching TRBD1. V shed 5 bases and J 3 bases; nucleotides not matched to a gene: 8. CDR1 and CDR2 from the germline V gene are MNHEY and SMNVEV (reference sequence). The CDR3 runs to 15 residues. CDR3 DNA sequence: TGTGCCAGCAGTCTTGACAGGGGCGGGTACTATGGCTACACCTTC. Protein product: CASSLDRGGYYGYTF.

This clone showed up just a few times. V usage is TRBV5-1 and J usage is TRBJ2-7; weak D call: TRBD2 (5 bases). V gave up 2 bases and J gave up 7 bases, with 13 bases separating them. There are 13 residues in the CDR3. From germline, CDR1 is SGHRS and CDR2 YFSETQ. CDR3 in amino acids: CASSFTRSGEQYF. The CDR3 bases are TGCGCCAGCAGCTTTACAAGGTCGGGGGAGCAGTACTTC.

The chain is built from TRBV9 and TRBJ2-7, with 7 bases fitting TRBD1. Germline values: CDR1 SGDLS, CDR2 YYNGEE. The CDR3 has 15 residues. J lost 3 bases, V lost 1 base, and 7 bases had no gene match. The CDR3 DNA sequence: TGTGCCAGCAGCGTAAGGCCAGGGGGAGTCTACGAGCAGTACTTC. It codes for CASSVRPGGVYEQYF.

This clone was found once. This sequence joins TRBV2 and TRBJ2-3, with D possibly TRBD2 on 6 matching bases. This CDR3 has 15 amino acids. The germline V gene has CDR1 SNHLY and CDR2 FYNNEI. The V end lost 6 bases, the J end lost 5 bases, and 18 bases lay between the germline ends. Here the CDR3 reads CASRREGGDIDTQYF. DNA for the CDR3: TGTGCCAGCAGACGGGAAGGAGGGGATATAGATACGCAGTATTTT.